This paragraph covers one T cell receptor (beta chain) sequence. The antigen is undetermined. This record belongs to a study of long-term antiretroviral therapy in people with HIV. Study observations and caveats: At every time point, clones expanded before ART dominated the repertoire. When set beside controls, HIV repertoires had CDR3 length ranges that were narrower. ART was followed by higher diversity that remained below transplant donor controls.

The V gene end was trimmed by 10 bases and the J gene end by 4 bases; junction bases not matched to a gene: 9. The CDR3 is made up of 14 amino acids. Looked up from germline, CDR1 is KGHSH and CDR2 is LQKENI. At the survey level, the v3.0 immunoSEQ assay was run. About 40,000-55,000 T-cell genomes per sample were the sequencing target. Clones were sequenced by immunoSEQ multiplex PCR, and TCRdb holds only the in-frame ones, with some missing. Among about 19,000 clones listed, roughly 78% were seen once. The chain joins TRBV18 to TRBJ2-1, with 8 bases aligning to TRBD2. The sequences come from unsorted PBMCs, collected at the start of antiretroviral therapy, before treatment. The source of this sequence is a man aged 18 to 29 with HIV. The CDR3 sequence: CATLAGPGYNEQFF. In nucleotides, the CDR3 is TGTGCCACCTTAGCGGGGCCGGGATACAATGAGCAGTTCTTC.